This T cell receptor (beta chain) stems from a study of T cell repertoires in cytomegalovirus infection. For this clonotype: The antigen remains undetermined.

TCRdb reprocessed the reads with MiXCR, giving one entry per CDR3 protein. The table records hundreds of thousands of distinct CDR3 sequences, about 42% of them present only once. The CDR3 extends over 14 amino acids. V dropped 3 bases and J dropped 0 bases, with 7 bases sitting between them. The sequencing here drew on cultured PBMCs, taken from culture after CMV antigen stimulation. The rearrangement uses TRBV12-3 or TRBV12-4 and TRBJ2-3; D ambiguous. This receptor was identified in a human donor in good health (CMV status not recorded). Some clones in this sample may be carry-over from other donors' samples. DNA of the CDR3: TGTGCCAGCAGTTTGTCCTCTAGCACAGATACGCAGTATTTT. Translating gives CASSLSSSTDTQYF.